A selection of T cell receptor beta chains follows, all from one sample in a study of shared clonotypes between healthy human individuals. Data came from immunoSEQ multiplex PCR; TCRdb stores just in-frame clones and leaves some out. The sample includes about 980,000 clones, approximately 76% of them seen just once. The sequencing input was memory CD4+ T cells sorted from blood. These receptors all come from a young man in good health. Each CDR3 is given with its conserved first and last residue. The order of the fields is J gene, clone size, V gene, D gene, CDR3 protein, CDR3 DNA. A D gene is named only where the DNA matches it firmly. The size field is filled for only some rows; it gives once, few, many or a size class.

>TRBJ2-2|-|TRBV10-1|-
CAKHTDRFCNGELFF
TGCGCCAAGCATACAGACAGATTCTGCAACGGGGAGCTGTTTTTT
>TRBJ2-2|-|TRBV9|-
CASSVALAGELFF
TGTGCCAGCAGCGTAGCTTTAGCCGGGGAGCTGTTTTTT
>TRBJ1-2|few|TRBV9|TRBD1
CASSVADREDNYGYTF
TGTGCCAGCAGCGTGGCTGACAGGGAGGATAACTATGGCTACACCTTC
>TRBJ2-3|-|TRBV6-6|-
CASRGNYGTDTQYF
TGTGCCAGCAGGGGAAATTACGGGACAGATACGCAGTATTTT
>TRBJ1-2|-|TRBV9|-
CASSPLGRALGYGYTF
TGTGCCAGCAGCCCTCTCGGAAGGGCCCTTGGGTATGGCTACACCTTC
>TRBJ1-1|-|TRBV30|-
CAWGRQTMNTEAFF
TGTGCCTGGGGACGGCAGACCATGAACACTGAAGCTTTCTTT
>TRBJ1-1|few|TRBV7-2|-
CASSLGRNEAFF
TGTGCCAGCAGCTTAGGACGGAATGAAGCTTTCTTT
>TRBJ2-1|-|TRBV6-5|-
CASSWGSGDNEQFF
TGTGCCAGCAGCTGGGGCTCTGGGGACAATGAGCAGTTCTTC
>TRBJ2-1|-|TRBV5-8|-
CASSPTDYGYRNEQFF
TGTGCCAGCAGCCCCACTGACTACGGCTACCGAAATGAGCAGTTCTTC
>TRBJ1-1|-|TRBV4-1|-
CASSQRFLNTEAFF
TGCGCCAGCAGCCAAAGGTTTTTGAACACTGAAGCTTTCTTT
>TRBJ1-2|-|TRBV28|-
CASSSGSLGRGYTF
TGTGCCAGCAGTTCGGGCAGCTTAGGTCGTGGCTACACCTTC
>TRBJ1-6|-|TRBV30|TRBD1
CAWSGDSLNSPLHF
TGTGCCTGGAGTGGGGACAGTCTTAATTCACCCCTCCACTTT
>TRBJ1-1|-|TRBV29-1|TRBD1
CSSTQTGKTEAFF
TGCAGCTCAACACAGACAGGGAAAACTGAAGCTTTCTTT
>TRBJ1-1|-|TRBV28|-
CASSPAQGSTEAFF
TGTGCCAGCAGTCCCGCCCAGGGGAGCACTGAAGCTTTCTTT
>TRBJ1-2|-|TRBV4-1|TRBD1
CASSQDRTGAGGYTF
TGCGCCAGCAGCCAAGACAGGACAGGGGCTGGGGGCTACACCTTC
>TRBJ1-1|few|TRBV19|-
CASSPRPRGATEAFF
TGTGCCAGTAGTCCCCGTCCCCGGGGGGCCACTGAAGCTTTCTTT
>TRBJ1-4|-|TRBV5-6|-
CASSWGPGGEKLFF
TGTGCCAGCAGCTGGGGGCCAGGAGGCGAAAAACTGTTTTTT
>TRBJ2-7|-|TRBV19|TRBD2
CASSGRGGRSDEQYF
TGTGCCAGTAGTGGGCGGGGGGGCCGGTCCGACGAGCAGTACTTC
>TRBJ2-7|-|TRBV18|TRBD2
CASSRGTSGEGEQYF
TGTGCCAGCTCACGCGGGACTAGCGGAGAGGGGGAGCAGTACTTC
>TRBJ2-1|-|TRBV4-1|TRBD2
CASSRGLADPSNEQFF
TGCGCCAGCAGCCGGGGACTAGCGGACCCTTCCAATGAGCAGTTCTTC
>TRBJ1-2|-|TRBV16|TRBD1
CASSRQGAYGYTF
TGTGCCAGCAGCCGACAGGGGGCGTATGGCTACACCTTC
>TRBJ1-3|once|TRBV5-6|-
CASSLEISSGNTIYF
TGTGCCAGCAGCTTGGAGATAAGCTCTGGAAACACCATATATTTT
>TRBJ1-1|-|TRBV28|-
CASSLSGPGKAFF
TGTGCCAGCAGTTTATCGGGACCGGGCAAAGCTTTCTTT
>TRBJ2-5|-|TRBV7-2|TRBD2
CASIKRSGEETQYF
TGTGCCAGCATCAAACGTAGCGGGGAAGAGACCCAGTACTTC
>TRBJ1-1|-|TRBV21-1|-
CASSKGKNTEAFF
TGTGCCAGCAGCAAGGGGAAGAACACTGAAGCTTTCTTT